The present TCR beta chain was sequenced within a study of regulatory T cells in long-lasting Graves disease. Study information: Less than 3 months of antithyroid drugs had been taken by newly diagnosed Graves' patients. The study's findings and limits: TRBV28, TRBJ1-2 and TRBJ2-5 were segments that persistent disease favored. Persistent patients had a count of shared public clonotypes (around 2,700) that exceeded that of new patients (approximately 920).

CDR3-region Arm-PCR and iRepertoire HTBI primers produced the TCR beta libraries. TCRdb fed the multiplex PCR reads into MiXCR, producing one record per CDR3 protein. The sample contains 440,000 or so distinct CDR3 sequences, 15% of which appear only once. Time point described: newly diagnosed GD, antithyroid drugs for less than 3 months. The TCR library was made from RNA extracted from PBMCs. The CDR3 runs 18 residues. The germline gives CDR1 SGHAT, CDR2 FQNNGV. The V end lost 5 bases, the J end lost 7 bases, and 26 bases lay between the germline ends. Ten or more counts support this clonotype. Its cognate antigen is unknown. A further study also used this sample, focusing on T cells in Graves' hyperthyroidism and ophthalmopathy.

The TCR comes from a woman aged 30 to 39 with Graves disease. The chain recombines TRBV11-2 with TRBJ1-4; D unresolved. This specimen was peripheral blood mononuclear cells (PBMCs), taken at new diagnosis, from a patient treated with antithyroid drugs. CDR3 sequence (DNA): TGTGCCAGCAGCACCTCGTTAGCGTTTACGACGGATGGTGAAAAACTGTTTTTT. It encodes CASSTSLAFTTDGEKLFF.